This entry lists 18 T cell receptor beta chains sequenced from one sample in a study of T cells after yellow fever vaccination. MiXCR was run by TCRdb on the 5' RACE reads, yielding one entry per CDR3 protein. The table lists some 300,000 distinct CDR3 sequences, around 9.3% of them singletons. Sequences were derived from CD4+ T cells sorted from PBMCs, sampled 5 days after the yellow fever booster vaccination. These receptors were obtained from a man aged 18-30 years who received the YFV17D yellow fever vaccine.

V is TRBV7-2 and J is TRBJ1-5; D gene uncertain. CDR1 is SGHTA, CDR2 FQGNSA, per germline. V was cut by 4 bases and J by 8 bases, with 9 bases left in between. CDR3 length: 12 residues. The CDR3 reads CASSYWEEPQHF. CDR3 coding DNA: TGTGCCAGCAGCTACTGGGAGGAGCCCCAGCATTTT.

This clonotype was found many times. The chain carries TRBV5-1 and TRBJ2-5, with D unresolved. This CDR3 region has 15 residues. CDR1 SGHRS and CDR2 YFSETQ come from the germline V gene. The ends were cut back, 0 bases at V and 3 bases at J, with 12 bases in the middle. CDR3 loop: CASSLDPQTKETQYF. In DNA form, the CDR3 reads TGCGCCAGCAGCTTGGACCCACAAACCAAAGAGACCCAGTACTTC.

This clonotype was observed a few times. This chain uses TRBV2 with TRBJ2-7, with TRBD2 as a possible D gene (6 bases). Germline V gene sequence: CDR1 SNHLY, CDR2 FYNNEI. Trimming shortened V by 7 bases and J by 4 bases, and 14 bases separated the two germline ends. The CDR3 runs 13 residues. CDR3 protein: CASNRETSYEQYV. The CDR3 DNA follows: TGTGCCAGCAATCGGGAGACCTCATACGAGCAGTACGTC.

The chain carries TRBV6-5 and TRBJ1-2, with 9 bases aligning to TRBD1. The CDR3 is made up of 16 amino acids. The trim removed 7 bases at V and 3 bases at J, leaving 12 bases unmatched. CDR1 and CDR2 (germline): MNHEY, SVGAGI. CDR3 DNA: TGTGCCAGCAAGCCTCAGGGACAGGGAGGGGACTATGGCTACACCTTC. Its translation is CASKPQGQGGDYGYTF.

The V and J genes are TRBV9 and TRBJ1-2; D may be TRBD1 (6 bases). Trimming shortened V by 0 bases and J by 5 bases, and 11 bases separated the two germline ends. Germline CDR1 and CDR2: SGDLS and YYNGEE. This CDR3 is built from 14 residues. The CDR3 loop reads CASSVESRGYGYTF. The CDR3 DNA sequence: TGTGCCAGCAGCGTAGAGTCCAGGGGATATGGCTACACCTTC.

This clonotype was observed a handful of times. This sequence joins TRBV7-9 and TRBJ1-3, with unresolved D. Trimming took off 5 bases at V and 9 bases at J, with 11 bases between the two ends. Germline CDR1 and CDR2: SEHNR and FQNEAQ (reference sequence). The CDR3 length is 12 residues. CDR3 sequence: CASSPPAGTIYF. CDR3 DNA: TGTGCCAGCAGCCCCCCCGCGGGCACCATATATTTT.

The V and J genes are TRBV7-6 and TRBJ1-1; D is unresolved. Trimming stripped 2 bases from V and 5 bases from J, with 12 bases between. Germline V CDR1 and CDR2: SGHVS, FNYEAQ. The CDR3 is made up of 14 amino acids. The CDR3 loop is CASSLTGSATEAFF. Here the CDR3 DNA reads TGTGCCAGCAGCTTAACGGGTTCGGCGACTGAAGCTTTCTTT.

The chain combines TRBV5-1 with TRBJ2-7; tentatively, D is TRBD1 or TRBD2 (5 bases each). The CDR3 is made up of 16 amino acids. With 2 bases removed from V and 1 base from J, the gap between germline ends came to 16 bases. Germline CDR1 SGHRS, CDR2 YFSETQ. The CDR3 region is CASSFLHGGRSYEQYF. Written as DNA, the CDR3 is TGCGCCAGCAGCTTTCTCCATGGGGGTAGGTCCTACGAGCAGTACTTC.

The rearrangement uses TRBV7-9 and TRBJ1-5, with 7 nucleotides matching TRBD1. The CDR3 is 15 residues long. V gave up 6 bases and J gave up 4 bases; unmatched junction bases: 9. Germline CDR1 is SEHNR and CDR2 is FQNEAQ (reference sequence). In DNA form, the CDR3 reads TGTGCCAGCAGTTCTGCGGGGACAGATAATCAGCCCCAGCATTTT. It is translated as CASSSAGTDNQPQHF.

V is TRBV10-3 and J is TRBJ2-5; D uncertain. V gave up 1 base and J gave up 4 bases, with 10 bases separating them. Per germline, CDR1 ENHRY and CDR2 SYGVKD. The CDR3 has 14 amino acids. The CDR3 region has the DNA TGTGCCATCAGTGAGTTACCGTACGGAGAGACCCAGTACTTC. Its translation is CAISELPYGETQYF.

This clonotype appeared a few times. The genes are TRBV10-2 and TRBJ2-3; 8 nucleotides align to TRBD2. The CDR3 is 14 amino acids. Germline V gene lookup returns CDR1 WSHSY and CDR2 SAAADI. Unmatched junction bases numbered 5, after V lost 7 bases and J lost 2 bases. CDR3 sequence (DNA): TGCGCCAGCACCCCGGGGGGGCTCACAGATACGCAGTATTTT. Its translation: CASTPGGLTDTQYF.

This clonotype was detected a few times. This chain links TRBV20-1 with TRBJ2-3; 9 bases align to TRBD2. This CDR3 is 14 amino acids long. The germline CDR1 and CDR2 sequences are DFQATT and SNEGSKA (reference sequence). The V segment lost 3 bases and the J segment 3 bases; nucleotides outside the gene matches: 4. The DNA for the CDR3 is TGCAGTGCTAGGGGGACTAGCTCTACAGATACGCAGTATTTT. It yields the protein CSARGTSSTDTQYF.

This chain joins TRBV6-5 and TRBJ1-4; maybe TRBD1 (5 bases). V was pared by 0 bases and J by 8 bases, with 13 bases between. The CDR3 spans 15 residues. Germline CDR1 and CDR2: MNHEY and SVGAGI. The CDR3, as DNA: TGTGCCAGCAGTTACTCCGTAGGGGTAGGAGAAAAACTGTTTTTT. It yields the protein CASSYSVGVGEKLFF.

The V call is TRBV20-1, the J call TRBJ2-5; D is undetermined. Germline-derived CDR1 and CDR2 are DFQATT and SNEGSKA (reference sequence). With 7 bases removed from V and 3 bases from J, the gap between germline ends came to 15 bases. The CDR3 consists of 13 residues. The DNA for the CDR3 is TGCAGTGGTCACGAATGGGAAAAAGAGACCCAGTACTTC. This codes for CSGHEWEKETQYF.

The V gene is TRBV25-1, the J gene TRBJ1-1; weak D call: TRBD1 (5 bases). The CDR3 is 15 amino acids. V dropped 1 base and J dropped 0 bases, with 9 bases sitting between them. Germline V gene data show CDR1 as MGHDK and CDR2 as SYGVNS. CDR3 sequence reads: CASSEWSRVNTEAFF. Here the CDR3 DNA reads TGTGCCAGCAGTGAATGGAGCAGGGTGAACACTGAAGCTTTCTTT.

Written as DNA, the CDR3 is TGTGCCAGCAGGTCGGGACAGAGCTCCTACGAGCAGTACTTC. Translation: CASRSGQSSYEQYF. This chain joins TRBV6-5 and TRBJ2-7; 7 bases fit TRBD1. Trimming at V came to 6 bases and at J to 0 bases, leaving 5 bases not matched to a gene. This CDR3 has 14 residues. CDR1 and CDR2 (germline): MNHEY, SVGAGI.

This clonotype occurred many times. This CDR3 is CASSSRQRRTDTQYF. The CDR3 DNA is TGTGCCAGCAGTTCTCGACAGAGACGCACAGATACGCAGTATTTT. The chain uses TRBV6-5 and TRBJ2-3, with D tentatively TRBD1 (5 bases). The CDR3 consists of 15 residues. Trimming shortened V by 4 bases and J by 1 base, and 12 bases separated the two germline ends. Per germline, CDR1 MNHEY and CDR2 SVGAGI.

This clonotype was picked up a small number of times. The gene calls are TRBV4-1 and TRBJ2-5, with 9 bases that match TRBD2. CDR3 size: 16 residues. Per germline, CDR1 MGHRA and CDR2 YSYEKL. V gave up 4 bases and J gave up 0 bases; unmatched junction bases: 6. CDR3 nucleotide sequence: TGCGCCAGCAGCCGAGGTGCGGGGGGGGACCAAGAGACCCAGTACTTC. This encodes CASSRGAGGDQETQYF.